Each of the 13 T cell receptor beta chains below was sequenced from the same sample in a study of T cell responses to AZD1222 COVID-19 vaccine. The repertoire was sequenced with immunoSEQ multiplex PCR; TCRdb's copy has only in-frame clones and lacks some. In the table there are about 110,000 clones, about 81% of which are singletons. The sample was peripheral blood, taken on day 0 of AZD1222 vaccination. Receptors were obtained from an adult in good health.

This clone was detected only once. This chain links TRBV7-2 with TRBJ1-5; TRBD1 might be the D (6 bases). V was trimmed by 1 base and J by 0 bases, leaving 13 bases between them. This CDR3 has 17 amino acids. CDR1 and CDR2 from the germline V gene are SGHTA and FQGNSA. The chain's CDR3 is CASSLETTGNSNQPQHF. CDR3 DNA: TGTGCCAGCAGCTTAGAAACGACAGGAAATAGCAATCAGCCCCAGCATTTT.

The rearrangement joins TRBV11-2 to TRBJ2-5, with 9 bases identical to TRBD2. V was pared by 2 bases and J by 3 bases, with 1 base of the junction left unmatched. This CDR3 has 14 amino acids. Germline CDR1 and CDR2: SGHAT and FQNNGV. The DNA of the CDR3 is TGTGCCAGCAGCTTATCTAGCGGGAAAGAGACCCAGTACTTC. This sequence encodes CASSLSSGKETQYF.

In its sample, this clone was seen once. This chain joins TRBV28 and TRBJ1-3; D is unresolved. The ends were cut back, 1 base at V and 2 bases at J, with 9 bases in the middle. The CDR3 consists of 15 residues. The germline V gene has CDR1 MDHEN and CDR2 SYDVKM. CDR3 protein: CASSLSEITGNTIYF. In DNA form, the CDR3 reads TGTGCCAGCAGTTTATCAGAGATTACTGGAAACACCATATATTTT.

The CDR3 protein is CTSSQLRQREKIIETQYF. CDR3 nucleotides: TGCACCAGCAGCCAGCTACGGCAGCGGGAGAAAATAATCGAGACCCAGTACTTC. The chain uses TRBV1 and TRBJ2-5; the listed D gene, TRBD2, was not tested against the DNA. TRBV1 is given as a pseudogene. The CDR3 has 18 residues.

The chain couples TRBV6-2 or TRBV6-3 to TRBJ1-6; D remains ambiguous. Germline loops: CDR1 MNHEY, CDR2 SVGEGT. The CDR3 is 15 amino acids. V was pared by 0 bases and J by 6 bases, with 9 bases between. CDR3 protein: CASSYSAVLNSPLHF. Written as DNA, the CDR3 is TGTGCCAGCAGTTACTCTGCAGTTCTTAATTCACCCCTCCACTTT.

V and J are TRBV4-1 and TRBJ2-7; D might be TRBD2 (6 bases). This CDR3 contains 14 residues. Trimming took off 4 bases at V and 3 bases at J, with 13 bases between the two ends. In germline, CDR1 is MGHRA, CDR2 YSYEKL. CDR3 DNA: TGCGCCAGCAGCCGGAGGGATGAGAACTACGAGCAGTACTTC. Its protein product is CASSRRDENYEQYF.

This rearrangement joins TRBV5-1 to TRBJ2-3; D uncertain. Looked up from germline, CDR1 is SGHRS and CDR2 is YFSETQ. The CDR3 spans 11 residues. The V and J ends lost 1 base and 6 bases respectively, with 3 bases between them. The CDR3 reads CASSLRDTQYF. CDR3 bases: TGCGCCAGCAGCTTGCGTGATACGCAGTATTTT.

CDR3 bases: TGCAGTGCTAGTCAGACATCGGGCTATGGCTACACCTTC. It encodes CSASQTSGYGYTF. The J gene is TRBJ1-2, the V gene TRBV20-1; D unclear. In germline, CDR1 is DFQATT, CDR2 SNEGSKA (reference sequence). The CDR3 has 13 amino acids. The V end lost 3 bases, the J end lost 4 bases, and 12 bases lay between the germline ends.

V and J are TRBV27 and TRBJ1-1; 8 bases are a match to TRBD1. The CDR3 has 14 amino acids. CDR1 and CDR2 from the germline V gene are MNHEY and SMNVEV (reference sequence). V shed 3 bases, J shed 6 bases, and the junction held 6 bases outside the gene matches. The CDR3 reads CASSLTGARAEAFF. CDR3 sequence (DNA): TGTGCCAGCAGTTTGACAGGGGCGCGTGCTGAAGCTTTCTTT.

This clone was counted a few times. The rearrangement links TRBV18 to TRBJ1-3; a possible D gene is TRBD1 (5 bases). This CDR3 is built from 14 residues. The germline CDR1 and CDR2 sequences are KGHSH and LQKENI. Deletions cut 3 bases from V and 3 bases from J, with 9 bases between. The CDR3: CASSPTTDGNTIYF. DNA of the CDR3: TGTGCCAGCTCACCCACGACAGATGGAAACACCATATATTTT.

The chain carries TRBV28 and TRBJ1-2; D is possibly TRBD1 (5 bases). The germline V gene encodes CDR1 MDHEN and CDR2 SYDVKM. V dropped 5 bases and J dropped 1 base, with 20 bases sitting between them. The CDR3 totals 17 residues. The CDR3 region is CASSTLGQGRLNYGYTF. DNA for the CDR3: TGTGCCAGCAGTACCCTCGGGCAGGGAAGACTTAACTATGGCTACACCTTC.

As for this clone: The sample carries other DNA sequences with the same CDR3. J is TRBJ1-2 and V is TRBV15; D is unresolved. V dropped 0 bases and J dropped 2 bases, with 7 bases sitting between them. The CDR3 sequence is 14 residues long. CDR1 is LNHNV and CDR2 is YYDKDF in the germline V gene (reference sequence). CDR3 sequence reads: CATSRDGGNYGYTF. CDR3 in DNA: TGTGCCACCAGCAGAGATGGCGGAAACTATGGCTACACCTTC.

The DNA for the CDR3 is TGTGCCAGCAGAGCAACAGGGTTATACGAGCAGTACTTC. Translation gives CASRATGLYEQYF. The rearrangement links TRBV7-9 to TRBJ2-7; TRBD1 might be the D (6 bases). The CDR3 runs to 13 residues. Germline V gives CDR1 SEHNR, CDR2 FQNEAQ (reference sequence). Trimming cost V 6 bases and J 4 bases, with 13 bases left between them.